Listed here is a single T cell receptor beta chain. TCRdb called the 5' RACE reads again in MiXCR, with one record for every CDR3 protein. This table holds 1.5 million to 2 million distinct CDR3 sequences, less than 40% found once. The sample belongs to a study of identical twins. The V end was cut by 6 bases, the J end by 2 bases, with 14 bases between. This CDR3 spans 15 amino acids. The receptor's source is a newborn girl in good health. The sequencing input was cord blood. The rearrangement uses TRBV12-3 or TRBV12-4 and TRBJ2-1; unclear D gene. The CDR3 loop is CASSQLQGTYNEQFF. The CDR3 DNA is TGTGCCAGCAGCCAGCTCCAAGGAACCTACAATGAGCAGTTCTTC.